The clone carrying this TCR beta chain was observed a few times. Antigen specificity is unknown. CDR3 size: 15 residues. In germline, CDR1 is SGDLS, CDR2 YYNGEE. Losses at the gene ends were 4 bases for V and 7 bases for J; bases not matched to a gene: 10. As for time point: patch test 2, 6 weeks after DPC sensitization. Described treatment: therapeutic diphenylcyclopropenone sensitization with weekly scalp DPC. TCRdb re-derived calls from the RACE reads in MiXCR, one entry per CDR3 protein. In the table there are roughly 120,000 distinct CDR3 sequences, roughly a tenth of which are singletons. This specimen belongs to a study of human T cells and chemical hapten exposure. Study overall: In the sensitization step, 2% DPC was placed on 2 cm by 2 cm of upper inner arm skin. Overall study results and limits: Because all patients had alopecia, their immune responses might differ from healthy ones. Once DPC sensitization occurred, TCRs above 1 in 1000 frequency showed no change.

The origin of this receptor is a woman in her 40s with alopecia areata. Some clones in this sample may be carry-over from other donors' samples. This chain uses TRBV9 with TRBJ2-3; 9 positions match TRBD2. Source: whole blood, taken in connection with sensitization to the hapten diphenylcyclopropenone (DPC). CDR3 DNA: TGTGCCAGCAGCTCTAGCGGGGTAGTCAAAAATACGCAGTATTTT. This codes for CASSSSGVVKNTQYF.